Shown below are 10 T cell receptor beta chains from a single sample sequenced in a study of blood T cell repertoires in COVID-19. Profiled with immunoSEQ multiplex PCR; TCRdb holds only in-frame clones, not every one. The data show approximately 210,000 clones, 75% to 90% seen once. Material for sequencing was peripheral blood. The receptors derive from a human donor in a cohort sampled during active COVID-19.

The gene calls are TRBV28 and TRBJ2-7; TRBD2 matches 11 bases. Germline loops: CDR1 MDHEN, CDR2 SYDVKM. J gave up 4 bases and V 7 bases, and 6 bases lay outside the gene matches. There are 14 residues in the CDR3. The CDR3 sequence is CASNPSGRYYEQYF. DNA of the CDR3: TGTGCCAGCAACCCTAGCGGGAGGTATTACGAGCAGTACTTC.

The chain carries TRBV9 and TRBJ2-3, with TRBD2 matching 7 bases. V lost 0 bases and J lost 3; bases outside the gene matches: 7. The CDR3 spans 16 residues. CDR1 is SGDLS and CDR2 is YYNGEE in the germline V gene. Written as DNA, the CDR3 is TGTGCCAGCAGCGTAGTCCCGGCGGGAGTGACAGATACGCAGTATTTT. Translated, it gives CASSVVPAGVTDTQYF.

This chain links TRBV18 with TRBJ1-1, with 7 bases lining up with TRBD1. The V and J ends lost 3 bases and 2 bases, in that order; junction bases with no gene match: 12. The CDR3 is 17 amino acids. CDR1 KGHSH and CDR2 LQKENI come from the germline V gene. CDR3 sequence reads: CASSPFDRAQKNTEAFF. The CDR3 coding sequence is TGTGCCAGCTCACCTTTTGACAGGGCCCAAAAAAACACTGAAGCTTTCTTT.

The V and J genes are TRBV4-3 and TRBJ2-1; D unresolved. Germline lookup yields CDR1 LGHNA and CDR2 YSLEER. The CDR3 runs to 14 residues. V lost 1 base and J lost 11, with 15 bases in between. CDR3 sequence reads: CASSQGYELSKQFF. In nucleotides, the CDR3 is TGCGCCAGCAGCCAAGGGTACGAGCTATCCAAGCAGTTCTTC.

The V call is TRBV28, the J call TRBJ2-6; 9 nucleotides line up with TRBD1. Germline V lookup: CDR1 MDHEN, CDR2 SYDVKM. This CDR3 has 16 residues. Trimming cost V 6 bases and J 0 bases; bases outside gene matches: 3. The CDR3 nucleotides are TGTGCCAGCAGGCCGACAGGGGGCTCTGGGGCCAACGTCCTGACTTTC. The encoded protein is CASRPTGGSGANVLTF.

The rearrangement uses TRBV28 and TRBJ2-1; TRBD2 matches at 8 bases. CDR3 length: 15 amino acids. The V and J ends lost 2 bases and 9 bases, in that order; junction bases with no gene match: 9. Looked up from germline, CDR1 is MDHEN and CDR2 is SYDVKM. The CDR3 coding sequence is TGTGCCAGCAGTTTAATGAACCGGCGGGAGGCTGAGCAGTTCTTC. Encoded protein: CASSLMNRREAEQFF.

This chain connects TRBV5-1 to TRBJ2-3; 7 positions agree with TRBD2. The CDR3 has 14 residues. V trimming: 2 bases; J trimming: 5 bases; junction bases outside the gene matches: 5. Germline CDR1 SGHRS, CDR2 YFSETQ. Here the CDR3 DNA reads TGCGCCAGCAGCTTCGGCAGGGAGGGAGATACGCAGTATTTT. As protein: CASSFGREGDTQYF.

The CDR3 coding sequence is TGCGCCAGCAGCCAAGATAGCGGGAGGGCCACCGATACGCAGTATTTT. This encodes CASSQDSGRATDTQYF. The chain carries TRBV4-3 and TRBJ2-3; 11 bases are a match to TRBD2. This CDR3 spans 16 amino acids. From germline, CDR1 is LGHNA and CDR2 YSLEER. V lost 0 bases to trimming and J lost 6 bases; unmatched junction nucleotides: 5.

This chain connects TRBV21-1 to TRBJ2-7; the table's D call of TRBD1 was not tested on the DNA. TRBV21-1 represents a pseudogene. The CDR3 contains 13 residues. CDR3 coding DNA: TGTGCCAGCAGGATAACAGGGACCTACGAGCAGTACTTC. Protein: CASRITGTYEQYF.

This clone has just a few counts. V gene TRBV3-1 (or the pseudogene TRBV3-2) combines with J gene TRBJ2-1; D gene ambiguous. The V end lost 4 bases, the J end lost 4 bases, and 5 bases lay between the germline ends. Per germline, CDR1 LGHDT and CDR2 YNNKEL (reference sequence). The CDR3 is 12 residues long. The CDR3 nucleotides read TGTGCCAGCAGCCGAGCTTACAATGAGCAGTTCTTC. This sequence encodes CASSRAYNEQFF.